This entry describes one T cell receptor beta chain. Using immunoSEQ multiplex PCR, the repertoire was profiled, and TCRdb retains in-frame clones only, with some absent. The sample gives 45,000 to 55,000 clones, around 95% of which show up once; 0.3% to 0.4% is in the top ten. This sample is drawn from a study of technical replicates of blood from a handful of donors. This CDR3 comprises 15 residues. Germline V gene data show CDR1 as MGHDK and CDR2 as SYGVNS. V dropped 3 bases and J dropped 7 bases, with 15 bases sitting between them. This clonotype was sampled from a human donor in good health. The chain recombines TRBV25-1 with TRBJ1-4, with a weak D call TRBD1 (5 bases). The sequenced material came from T cells isolated from PBMCs. The CDR3 loop is CASSDPGSSGEKLFF. As DNA, the CDR3 is TGTGCCAGCAGTGACCCAGGGTCTAGTGGTGAAAAACTGTTTTTT.